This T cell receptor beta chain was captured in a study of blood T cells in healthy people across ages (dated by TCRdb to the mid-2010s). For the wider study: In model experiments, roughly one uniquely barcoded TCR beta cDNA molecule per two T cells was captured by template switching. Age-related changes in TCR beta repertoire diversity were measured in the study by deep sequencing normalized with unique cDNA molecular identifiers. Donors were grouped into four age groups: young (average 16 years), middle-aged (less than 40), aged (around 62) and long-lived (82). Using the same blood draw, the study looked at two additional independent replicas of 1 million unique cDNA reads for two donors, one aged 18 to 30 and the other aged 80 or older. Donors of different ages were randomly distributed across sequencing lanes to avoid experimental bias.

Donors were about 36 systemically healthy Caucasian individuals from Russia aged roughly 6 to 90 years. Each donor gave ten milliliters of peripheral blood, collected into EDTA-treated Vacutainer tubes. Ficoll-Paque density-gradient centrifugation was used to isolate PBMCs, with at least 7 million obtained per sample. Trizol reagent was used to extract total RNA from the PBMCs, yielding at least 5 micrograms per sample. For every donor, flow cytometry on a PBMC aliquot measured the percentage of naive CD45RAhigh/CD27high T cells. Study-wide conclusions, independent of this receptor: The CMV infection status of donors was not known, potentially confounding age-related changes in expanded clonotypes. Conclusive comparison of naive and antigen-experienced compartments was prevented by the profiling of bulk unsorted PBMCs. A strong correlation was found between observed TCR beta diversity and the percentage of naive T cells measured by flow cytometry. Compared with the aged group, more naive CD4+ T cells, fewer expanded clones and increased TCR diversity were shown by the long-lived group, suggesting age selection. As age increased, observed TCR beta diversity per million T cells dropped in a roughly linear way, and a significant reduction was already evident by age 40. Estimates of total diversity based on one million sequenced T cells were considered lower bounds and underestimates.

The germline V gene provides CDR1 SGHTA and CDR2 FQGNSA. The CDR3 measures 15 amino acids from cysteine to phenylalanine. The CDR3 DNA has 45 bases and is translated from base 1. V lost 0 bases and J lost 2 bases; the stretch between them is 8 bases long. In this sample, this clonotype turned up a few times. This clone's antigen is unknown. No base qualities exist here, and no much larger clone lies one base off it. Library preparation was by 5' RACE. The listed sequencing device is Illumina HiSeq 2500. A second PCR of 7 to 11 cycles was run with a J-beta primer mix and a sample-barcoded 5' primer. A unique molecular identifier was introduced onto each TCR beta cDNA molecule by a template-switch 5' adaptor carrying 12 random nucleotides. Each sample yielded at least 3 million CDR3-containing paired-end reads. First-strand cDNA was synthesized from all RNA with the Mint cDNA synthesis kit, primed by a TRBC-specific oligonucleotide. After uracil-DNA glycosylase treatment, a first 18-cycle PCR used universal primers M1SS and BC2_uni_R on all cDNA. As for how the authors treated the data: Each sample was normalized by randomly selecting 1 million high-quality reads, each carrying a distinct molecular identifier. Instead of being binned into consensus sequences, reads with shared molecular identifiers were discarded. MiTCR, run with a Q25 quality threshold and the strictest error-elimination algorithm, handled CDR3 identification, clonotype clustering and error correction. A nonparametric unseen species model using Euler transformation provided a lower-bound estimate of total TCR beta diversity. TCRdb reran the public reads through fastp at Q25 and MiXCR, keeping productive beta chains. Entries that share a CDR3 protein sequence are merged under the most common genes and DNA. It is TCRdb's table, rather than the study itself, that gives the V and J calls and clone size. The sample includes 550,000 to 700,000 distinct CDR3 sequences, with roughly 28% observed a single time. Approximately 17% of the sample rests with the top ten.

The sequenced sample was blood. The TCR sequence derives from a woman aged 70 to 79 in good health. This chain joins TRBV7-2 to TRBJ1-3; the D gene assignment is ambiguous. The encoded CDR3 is CASSLAGGTGNTIYF. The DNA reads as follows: TGTGCCAGCAGCTTAGCGGGCGGCACTGGAAACACCATATATTTT. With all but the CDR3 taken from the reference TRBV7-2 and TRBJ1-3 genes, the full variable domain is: GAGVSQSPSNKVTEKGKDVELRCDPISGHTALYWYRQSLGQGLEFLIYFQGNSAPDKSGLPSDRFSAERTGGSVSTLTIQRTQQEDSAVYLCASSLAGGTGNTIYFGEGSWLTVV.